Listed here are 8 T cell receptor beta chains from one sample, sequenced in a study of control samples from healthy donors and cancer patients (TCRdb year 2020). The method was the immunoSEQ multiplex PCR assay. TCRdb mirrors the immuneACCESS table, restricted to in-frame sequences. Some clones are absent from its copies; in checked studies, under half trace to an unresolved V gene, and the reason for the others is unknown. This sample holds some 150,000 clones; approximately 94% were observed only once. The ten largest clones capture around 14% of the sample. The sample was blood. These receptors were collected from a man in his forties in good health.

The chain recombines TRBV7-9 with TRBJ1-1; D not certain. CDR3 length: 12 amino acids. Deletions cut 3 bases from V and 2 bases from J, with 4 bases between. Looked up from germline, CDR1 is SEHNR and CDR2 is FQNEAQ (reference sequence). CDR3 bases: TGTGCCAGCAGCTTCAGTAACACTGAAGCTTTCTTT. Translating gives CASSFSNTEAFF. The entire variable domain, with the rest obtained from reference TRBV7-9 and TRBJ1-1, is as follows: DTGVSQNPRHKITKRGQNVTFRCDPISEHNRLYWYRQTLGQGPEFLTYFQNEAQLEKSRLLSDRFSAERPKGSFSTLEIQRTEQGDSAMYLCASSFSNTEAFFGQGTRLTVV.

The chain employs TRBV18 and TRBJ2-3; a possible D gene is TRBD2 (5 bases). Germline CDR1 and CDR2: KGHSH and LQKENI. The CDR3 has 16 residues. Trimming took off 3 bases at V and 5 bases at J, with 18 bases between the two ends. The CDR3 coding sequence is TGTGCCAGCTCACCTGGAACGAAACGGGGAAAAGATACGCAGTATTTT. It translates to CASSPGTKRGKDTQYF.

This chain links TRBV28 with TRBJ1-5; the D gene is possibly TRBD1 (5 bases). This CDR3 is built from 17 residues. V lost 8 bases and J 0 bases, leaving 20 bases between the germline ends. CDR1 is MDHEN and CDR2 is SYDVKM in the germline V gene. The CDR3 is CASAKFKNRYSNQPQHF. The CDR3 nucleotides read TGTGCCAGCGCTAAATTCAAAAACAGGTATAGCAATCAGCCCCAGCATTTT.

This chain connects TRBV6-5 to TRBJ1-2; D perhaps matches TRBD1 (5 bases). This CDR3 has 13 residues. The germline CDR1 and CDR2 sequences are MNHEY and SVGAGI. V lost 6 bases and J lost 10, with 18 bases in between. This CDR3 reads CASRAAGTQIYTF. CDR3 sequence (DNA): TGTGCCAGCAGGGCGGCCGGGACTCAGATCTACACCTTC.

V is TRBV6-4 and J is TRBJ2-3, with 11 bases fitting TRBD2. Germline CDR1 is MRHNA and CDR2 is SNTAGT. This CDR3 contains 15 residues. V gave up 5 bases and J gave up 2 bases; unmatched junction bases: 3. The CDR3 nucleotides are TGTGCCAGCAGTCCTAGCGGGGGGACCACAGATACGCAGTATTTT. Protein: CASSPSGGTTDTQYF.

The chain has TRBV2 and TRBJ1-1; the match to TRBD1 covers 7 bases. Germline V gene data show CDR1 as SNHLY and CDR2 as FYNNEI. Trimming at V came to 5 bases and at J to 7 bases, leaving 13 bases not matched to a gene. This CDR3 has 15 amino acids. CDR3 in amino acids: CASSRQGYPLLEAFF. The CDR3 nucleotides are TGTGCCAGCAGTAGACAGGGATACCCCCTCCTTGAAGCTTTCTTT.

The CDR3: CASSFQTALGEQYF. The CDR3 region has the DNA TGTGCCAGCAGCTTCCAGACAGCCTTGGGCGAGCAGTACTTC. This chain uses TRBV7-2 with TRBJ2-7; D may be TRBD1 (5 bases). The CDR3 runs 14 residues. CDR1 is SGHTA and CDR2 is FQGNSA in the germline V gene. Between the trimmed V and J ends, which lost 3 bases and 6 bases, there was a span of 15 bases. Variable domain in full (rest from reference TRBV7-2 and TRBJ2-7): GAGVSQSPSNKVTEKGKDVELRCDPISGHTALYWYRQSLGQGLEFLIYFQGNSAPDKSGLPSDRFSAERTGGSVSTLTIQRTQQEDSAVYLCASSFQTALGEQYFGPGTRLTVT.

V is TRBV9 and J is TRBJ1-2, with 8 bases matching TRBD1. The junction had 4 bases not matched to a gene; V was cut back by 3 bases and J by 6 bases. Germline V gene data show CDR1 as SGDLS and CDR2 as YYNGEE. The CDR3 runs to 13 residues. As DNA, the CDR3 is TGTGCCAGCAGCGCGGGACAGGAAGATGGCTACACCTTC. Its translation is CASSAGQEDGYTF.